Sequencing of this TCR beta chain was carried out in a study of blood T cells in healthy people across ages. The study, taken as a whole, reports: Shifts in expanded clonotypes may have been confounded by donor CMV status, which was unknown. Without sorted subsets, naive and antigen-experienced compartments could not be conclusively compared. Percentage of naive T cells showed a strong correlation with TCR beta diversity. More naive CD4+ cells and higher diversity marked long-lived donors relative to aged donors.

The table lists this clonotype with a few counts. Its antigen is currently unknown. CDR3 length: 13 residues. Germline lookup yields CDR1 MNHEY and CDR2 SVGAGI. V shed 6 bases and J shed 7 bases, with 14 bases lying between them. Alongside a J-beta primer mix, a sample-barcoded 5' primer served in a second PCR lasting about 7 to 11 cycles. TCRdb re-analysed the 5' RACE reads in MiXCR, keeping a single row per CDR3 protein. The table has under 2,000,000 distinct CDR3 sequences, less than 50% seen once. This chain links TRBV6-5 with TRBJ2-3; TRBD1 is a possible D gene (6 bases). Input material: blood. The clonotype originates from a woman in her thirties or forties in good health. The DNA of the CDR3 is TGTGCCAGCAGAGAAGGGGGTAGATATACGCAGTATTTT. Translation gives CASREGGRYTQYF.